The 27 T cell receptor beta chains presented below share a single source sample, sequenced in a study of T cell responses to AZD1222 COVID-19 vaccine. The data were produced by immunoSEQ multiplex PCR, yet TCRdb's version contains in-frame clones alone and is incomplete. This table holds some 150,000 clones, just over 85% found once. The specimen comprised peripheral blood, sampled 28 days after the second AZD1222 dose. The receptors come from an adult who received the AZD1222 COVID-19 vaccine.

The chain is built from TRBV4-2 and TRBJ1-2, with D perhaps TRBD1 (6 bases). Between the trimmed V and J ends, which lost 2 bases and 0 bases, there was a span of 10 bases. The CDR3 covers 15 residues. Germline CDR1 and CDR2: LGHNA and YNFKEQ. The CDR3 protein is CASSQLSGANYGYTF. CDR3 bases: TGTGCCAGCAGCCAACTGTCAGGGGCTAACTATGGCTACACCTTC.

This chain connects TRBV20-1 to TRBJ1-5; no reliable D call. The CDR3 sequence is 14 residues long. Trimming stripped 3 bases from V and 0 bases from J, with 9 bases between. In germline, CDR1 is DFQATT, CDR2 SNEGSKA (reference sequence). For the CDR3, the DNA is TGCAGTGCTAGTTTCAGTAATAGCAATCAGCCCCAGCATTTT. Protein: CSASFSNSNQPQHF.

The chain links TRBV7-9 to TRBJ2-2; 12 nucleotides line up with TRBD1. This CDR3 region has 15 residues. The germline gives CDR1 SEHNR, CDR2 FQNEAQ (reference sequence). The V segment lost 5 bases and the J segment 4 bases; nucleotides outside the gene matches: 2. Written as DNA, the CDR3 is TGTGCCAGCAGCCAGGGACAGGGGGCCACCGGGGAGCTGTTTTTT. Translation gives CASSQGQGATGELFF.

This clone was recorded only once. V and J are TRBV12-5 and TRBJ2-3; TRBD2 matches at 9 bases. Germline assignment: CDR1 LGHNT and CDR2 FRNRAP. The junction had 10 bases not matched to a gene; V was cut back by 1 base and J by 8 bases. This CDR3 region has 16 residues. The CDR3 spells CASGLGRTSEPTTQYF. The CDR3 DNA reads TGTGCTAGTGGTTTGGGGAGGACTAGCGAGCCAACTACGCAGTATTTT.

J is TRBJ1-2 and V is TRBV5-6; D gene unclear. The CDR3 runs 13 residues. The V end was cut by 0 bases, the J end by 7 bases, with 10 bases between. The germline V gene has CDR1 SGHDT and CDR2 YYEEEE. In DNA, the CDR3 is TGTGCCAGCAGCTTGGCCTCGGGTTCTGGCTACACCTTC. It yields the protein CASSLASGSGYTF.

This chain joins TRBV6-2 or TRBV6-3 and TRBJ2-3; 7 nucleotides match TRBD2. This CDR3 has 14 residues. Germline V gene data show CDR1 as MNHEY and CDR2 as SVGEGT. The trim removed 6 bases at V and 4 bases at J, leaving 7 bases unmatched. The CDR3 loop is CASSRTSWADTQYF. The DNA of the CDR3 is TGTGCCAGCAGCAGGACTAGTTGGGCAGATACGCAGTATTTT.

This chain joins TRBV27 and TRBJ2-1, with 13 nucleotides matching TRBD2. Looked up from germline, CDR1 is MNHEY and CDR2 is SMNVEV (reference sequence). V dropped 5 bases and J dropped 4; count of bases not matched to a gene: 8. The CDR3 totals 17 residues. CDR3 bases: TGTGCCAGCAGTAAAACTAGCGGGAGGGTTATTTACAATGAGCAGTTCTTC. It specifies CASSKTSGRVIYNEQFF.

The V gene is TRBV9, the J gene TRBJ2-7, with 7 bases aligning to TRBD1. V gave up 5 bases and J gave up 2 bases; unmatched junction bases: 7. The CDR3 has 14 amino acids. In germline, CDR1 is SGDLS, CDR2 YYNGEE. CDR3 DNA: TGTGCCAGCAGTATTACAGGGGCCCCCTACGAGCAGTACTTC. Its protein is CASSITGAPYEQYF.

The rearrangement links TRBV10-2 to TRBJ2-5; D gene ambiguous. Trimming stripped 3 bases from V and 4 bases from J, with 9 bases between. Germline V gene lookup returns CDR1 WSHSY and CDR2 SAAADI. This CDR3 has 13 residues. CDR3 in DNA: TGCGCCAGCAGTGACCTCGCCCGAGAGACCCAGTACTTC. Amino acids: CASSDLARETQYF.

CDR3 loop: CASTPSGISTDTQYF. DNA for the CDR3: TGTGCCAGCACCCCGTCAGGGATCAGCACAGATACGCAGTATTTT. The chain is built from TRBV7-9 and TRBJ2-3; TRBD1 might be the D (5 bases). Germline CDR1 SEHNR, CDR2 FQNEAQ (reference sequence). This CDR3 is built from 15 residues. V gave up 7 bases and J gave up 0 bases, with 14 bases separating them.

J is TRBJ1-5 and V is TRBV19; D is unresolved. Germline V CDR1 and CDR2: LNHDA, SQIVND (reference sequence). The CDR3 is made up of 13 amino acids. Trimming shortened V by 4 bases and J by 7 bases, and 11 bases separated the two germline ends. The CDR3 is CASSRVRRQPQHF. The CDR3, as DNA: TGTGCCAGTAGTAGAGTTCGGAGGCAGCCCCAGCATTTT.

The chain links TRBV7-9 to TRBJ2-7; D may be TRBD1 (5 bases). The CDR3 sequence is 14 residues long. The V end was cut by 1 base, the J end by 3 bases, with 10 bases between. Germline V gene lookup returns CDR1 SEHNR and CDR2 FQNEAQ (reference sequence). The CDR3: CASSLVADSYEQYF. CDR3 coding DNA: TGTGCCAGCAGCTTAGTTGCCGACAGCTACGAGCAGTACTTC.

V is TRBV7-9 and J is TRBJ1-1; the match to TRBD1 covers 9 bases. Germline CDR1 reads SEHNR; CDR2 reads FQNEAQ (reference sequence). This CDR3 comprises 17 residues. With 3 bases clipped from V and 5 bases from J, the junction kept 13 bases outside the gene matches. This chain's CDR3 is CASSFLSDGQGFTEAFF. CDR3 nucleotides: TGTGCCAGCAGCTTTTTGTCAGACGGACAGGGGTTTACTGAAGCTTTCTTT.

V and J are TRBV5-4 and TRBJ2-7; D is unresolved. Germline V lookup: CDR1 SGHNT, CDR2 YYREEE (reference sequence). This CDR3 region has 12 residues. The V end lost 0 bases, the J end lost 4 bases, and 5 bases lay between the germline ends. CDR3 nucleotide sequence: TGTGCCAGCAGCTTGGCCAATTACGAGCAGTACTTC. Its translation is CASSLANYEQYF.

J is TRBJ1-1 and V is TRBV11-3; possibly TRBD1 for D (5 bases). CDR1 is SGHNT and CDR2 is YENEEA in the germline V gene. The V end lost 3 bases, the J end lost 1 base, and 9 bases lay between the germline ends. The CDR3 spans 14 residues. The DNA of the CDR3 is TGTGCCAGCAGCTTCTCCGGGACGAACACTGAAGCTTTCTTT. Amino acids: CASSFSGTNTEAFF.

The CDR3 DNA follows: TGTGCCAGCAGGACAGTTTATAATTCACCCCTCCACTTT. The encoded protein is CASRTVYNSPLHF. The chain combines TRBV27 with TRBJ1-6, with D possibly matching TRBD1 (5 bases). Germline CDR1 MNHEY, CDR2 SMNVEV (reference sequence). Trimming removed 6 bases at V and 4 bases at J, with 7 bases between. This CDR3 is 13 amino acids long.

This rearrangement joins TRBV6-1 to TRBJ2-7; D unclear. CDR3 size: 13 residues. Trimming took off 0 bases at V and 1 base at J, with 4 bases between the two ends. The germline CDR1 and CDR2 sequences are MNHNS and SASEGT. CDR3 bases: TGTGCCAGCAGTGAAGCCAGGTCCTACGAGCAGTACTTC. This sequence encodes CASSEARSYEQYF.

The sample holds a few counts of this clone. CDR3 sequence (DNA): TGTGCCAGCAGTGATAAGTGGGAGGGTGGAGATGAGCAGTTCTTC. It is translated as CASSDKWEGGDEQFF. The chain combines TRBV6-4 with TRBJ2-1; 7 nucleotides line up with TRBD2. Trimming at V came to 3 bases and at J to 8 bases, leaving 10 bases not matched to a gene. This CDR3 has 15 residues. Looked up from germline, CDR1 is MRHNA and CDR2 is SNTAGT.

This sequence joins TRBV5-1 and TRBJ2-5; D unresolved. The CDR3 has 13 amino acids. Deletions cut 0 bases from V and 1 base from J, with 4 bases between. Germline V gene lookup returns CDR1 SGHRS and CDR2 YFSETQ. The CDR3 spells CASSLGIQETQYF. The CDR3 DNA reads TGCGCCAGCAGCTTGGGAATCCAAGAGACCCAGTACTTC.

This clone was seen a single time. CDR3 protein: CASSFSGITEAFF. CDR3 in DNA: TGTGCCAGCAGTTTTTCGGGGATCACTGAAGCTTTCTTT. J is TRBJ1-1 and V is TRBV27; no clear D gene. Trimming removed 3 bases from V and 4 bases from J, with 9 bases in between. CDR1 is MNHEY and CDR2 is SMNVEV in the germline V gene (reference sequence). This CDR3 comprises 13 residues.

This clone was found many times. The chain combines TRBV12-3 or TRBV12-4 with TRBJ2-7; D tentatively fits TRBD1 or TRBD2 (5 bases each). There are 13 residues in the CDR3. Trimming took 5 bases from V and 7 from J, leaving 15 bases between them. The CDR3 sequence is CASSPGPSGEQYF. For the CDR3, the DNA is TGTGCCAGCAGTCCGGGACCGTCGGGGGAGCAGTACTTC.

The V and J genes are TRBV5-6 and TRBJ1-4; a weak D match, TRBD1 (6 bases). The V end was cut by 3 bases, the J end by 3 bases, with 15 bases between. Looked up from germline, CDR1 is SGHDT and CDR2 is YYEEEE. The CDR3 extends over 16 amino acids. CDR3 region: CASSWRGPRPNEKLFF. The CDR3 DNA reads as TGTGCCAGCAGCTGGCGGGGGCCCCGACCTAATGAAAAACTGTTTTTT.

The genes are TRBV25-1 and TRBJ1-2; 7 nucleotides line up with TRBD1. Looked up from germline, CDR1 is MGHDK and CDR2 is SYGVNS. This CDR3 comprises 12 residues. Unmatched junction bases numbered 2, after V lost 3 bases and J lost 7 bases. The DNA for the CDR3 is TGTGCCAGCAGTGAGGACAGGATTGGCTACACCTTC. Its translation: CASSEDRIGYTF.

The V and J genes are TRBV18 and TRBJ2-2, with 7 nucleotides matching TRBD2. The CDR3 is made up of 17 amino acids. In germline, CDR1 is KGHSH, CDR2 LQKENI. The trim removed 3 bases at V and 5 bases at J, leaving 12 bases unmatched. The CDR3, as DNA: TGTGCCAGCTCACCGGCGGCGGGAGTCCGGGGGACCGGGGAGCTGTTTTTT. It specifies CASSPAAGVRGTGELFF.

This clone was counted once. The chain joins TRBV4-1 to TRBJ2-2; TRBD2 agrees at 8 bases. The CDR3 loop spans 15 amino acids. V dropped 6 bases and J dropped 7; count of bases not matched to a gene: 10. Germline assignment: CDR1 MGHRA and CDR2 YSYEKL. The CDR3 region is CASSPPGLAVGELFF. The CDR3 DNA sequence: TGCGCCAGCAGTCCCCCTGGACTAGCAGTCGGGGAGCTGTTTTTT.

This chain links TRBV15 with TRBJ1-3; tentative D call: TRBD1 (5 bases). Deletions cut 6 bases from V and 0 bases from J, with 15 bases between. The CDR3 is 16 residues long. The germline CDR1 and CDR2 sequences are LNHNV and YYDKDF (reference sequence). CDR3 residues: CATRALDRYSGNTIYF. The CDR3, as DNA: TGTGCCACCAGAGCACTTGACAGATACTCTGGAAACACCATATATTTT. Full variable domain (remainder filled in from reference TRBV15 and TRBJ1-3): DAMVIQNPRYQVTQFGKPVTLSCSQTLNHNVMYWYQQKSSQAPKLLFHYYDKDFNNEADTPDNFQSRRPNTSFCFLDIRSPGLGDTAMYLCATRALDRYSGNTIYFGEGSWLTVV.

This clone was observed once. The chain recombines TRBV4-1 with TRBJ2-5; D might be TRBD2 (5 bases). The V end was cut by 4 bases, the J end by 5 bases, with 11 bases between. The CDR3 is made up of 13 amino acids. Looked up from germline, CDR1 is MGHRA and CDR2 is YSYEKL. In nucleotides, the CDR3 is TGCGCCAGCAGCCGAGACTACTTGGAGACCCAGTACTTC. Translation: CASSRDYLETQYF.